This TCR beta chain was documented in a study of tumor and adjacent non-tumor tissue in lung cancer. Whole-study context: Samples averaged around 4 million productive TCRbeta reads each.

TCRbeta libraries were built with three rounds of nested PCR, modified from ARM-PCR. MiXCR, run by TCRdb on the multiplex PCR reads, gives a single entry per CDR3 protein. The table shows about 50,000 distinct CDR3 sequences, with 70% to 80% occurring only once. RNA was extracted from bulk tissue without any cell sorting. Distant lung tissue was collected more than 3 cm away from the tumor edge. CDR1 MDHEN and CDR2 SYDVKM come from the germline V gene. The CDR3 covers 15 residues. Input material: distant non-tumor lung tissue. This TCR came from a woman aged 60-70 years with non-small cell lung cancer. The V and J genes are TRBV28 and TRBJ2-7; perhaps D is TRBD1 or TRBD2 (5 bases each). CDR3 sequence (DNA): TGTACCAACAGTTTCGTTGGGGGATCCGGCCACGAGCAGTACTTC. Residues: CTNSFVGGSGHEQYF.